These 2 T cell receptor beta chains share one sample of origin, sequenced in a study of blood T cell repertoires in COVID-19. Profiled with immunoSEQ multiplex PCR; TCRdb holds only in-frame clones, not every one. Seen here are 200,000 to 250,000 clones, roughly 83% observed once, and the top ten hold 6.5% to 9%. The sample taken for sequencing was peripheral blood. The receptor set was obtained from a woman aged 50 to 60 with acute or convalescent COVID-19.

The rearrangement joins TRBV12-3 or TRBV12-4 to TRBJ1-2; D call uncertain. V lost 3 bases and J 8 bases, leaving 13 bases between the germline ends. The CDR3 sequence is 13 residues long. CDR3: CASSFWAERGYTF. The CDR3, as DNA: TGTGCCAGCAGTTTCTGGGCCGAAAGGGGCTACACCTTC.

CDR3 sequence: CASKSGGETQYF. CDR3 nucleotide sequence: TGTGCCAGTAAATCGGGGGGGGAGACCCAGTACTTC. V is TRBV19 and J is TRBJ2-5, with 8 bases that match TRBD2. With V trimmed by 7 bases and J by 5 bases, 3 bases remained unmatched. Germline V gives CDR1 LNHDA, CDR2 SQIVND (reference sequence). The CDR3 runs to 12 residues.